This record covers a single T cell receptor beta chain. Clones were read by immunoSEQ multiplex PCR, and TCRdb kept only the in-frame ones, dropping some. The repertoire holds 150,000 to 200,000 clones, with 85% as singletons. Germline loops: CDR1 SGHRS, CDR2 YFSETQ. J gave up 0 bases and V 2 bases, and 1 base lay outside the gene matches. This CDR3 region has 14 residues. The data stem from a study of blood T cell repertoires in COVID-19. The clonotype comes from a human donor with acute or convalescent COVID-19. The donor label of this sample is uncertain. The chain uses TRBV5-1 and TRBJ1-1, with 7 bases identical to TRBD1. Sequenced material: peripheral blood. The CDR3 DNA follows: TGCGCCAGCAGCTTAGGGACAGTGAACACTGAAGCTTTCTTT. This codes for CASSLGTVNTEAFF.